Below are 4 T cell receptor beta chains sequenced from a single sample in a study of early T cells in non-severe SARS-CoV-2 infection. TCRdb re-derived calls from the 5' RACE reads in MiXCR, one entry per CDR3 protein. In the table there are around 57,000 distinct CDR3 sequences, around 10% of which are singletons. Sequencing was carried out using whole blood. These receptors were taken from an adult who was a healthcare worker with PCR-confirmed SARS-CoV-2 infection or an uninfected control (not recorded which).

In this sample, this clonotype turned up a few times. CDR3 loop: CASSLGWTVRTDTQYF. CDR3 DNA sequence: TGTGCCAGCAGCTTAGGGTGGACAGTTAGAACAGATACGCAGTATTTT. The V and J genes are TRBV11-2 and TRBJ2-3; D might be TRBD1 (6 bases). Germline assignment: CDR1 SGHAT and CDR2 FQNNGV. The CDR3 is 16 amino acids. V lost 1 base to trimming and J lost 3 bases, with 14 bases between them.

Details on this clonotype: A clone one base away is much larger, so this may be a read error. This chain joins TRBV20-1 and TRBJ2-7, with 7 bases lining up with TRBD1. V shed 4 bases and J 4 bases; nucleotides not matched to a gene: 13. Germline CDR1 is DFQATT and CDR2 is SNEGSKA (reference sequence). CDR3 size: 15 residues. CDR3 DNA sequence: TGCAGTGCTATTAATCTCGAGGGGGCTGGTTACGAGCAGTACTTC. Translation gives CSAINLEGAGYEQYF.

This clonotype was observed many times. The chain couples TRBV29-1 to TRBJ2-7, with D possibly being TRBD2 (6 bases). The CDR3 sequence is 13 residues long. The germline V and J ends were trimmed by 4 bases and 5 bases, with 15 bases remaining between them. CDR1 is SQVTM, CDR2 ANQGSEA, per germline. The CDR3 nucleotides read TGCAGCGTTGGGTGGTTGCGGGGCCACGAGCAGTACTTC. The encoded protein is CSVGWLRGHEQYF.

This clonotype was picked up a small number of times. The V call is TRBV3-1, the J call TRBJ2-5, with D unclear. CDR1 LGHDT and CDR2 YNNKEL come from the germline V gene (reference sequence). The germline V and J ends were trimmed by 0 bases and 4 bases, with 3 bases remaining between them. The CDR3 is 12 amino acids. The CDR3 DNA is TGTGCCAGCAGCCAAGATCGAGAGACCCAGTACTTC. Residues: CASSQDRETQYF.